This T cell receptor beta chain was documented in a study of CD8 T cells in ankylosing spondylitis. Broader study findings: Ankylosing spondylitis blood appeared to carry a characteristic TCR beta motif of roughly eight highly homologous variants. Several of the motif variants were reported before in synovial fluid and blood from reactive arthritis. Reported data indicate significant enrichment of disease-linked clones within matched ankylosing spondylitis synovial fluid.

After removal of 6 bases from V and 13 bases from J, the junction contained 11 bases not matched to a gene. The CDR3 sequence is 13 residues long. Each CDR3 protein is one row after TCRdb ran MiXCR on the 5' RACE reads. This repertoire shows 350,000 or so distinct CDR3 sequences, 9.5% to 13% found once; its top ten account for 9.1%. This clonotype was observed at least ten times. Its cognate antigen is unknown. The sequence came from a female donor with ankylosing spondylitis or in good health (not recorded which). This chain links TRBV12-3 or TRBV12-4 with TRBJ2-1; 8 bases match TRBD1. What was sequenced was blood, either unsorted or a sorted T cell fraction (not recorded which). CDR3 region: CASSLGADRVQFF. The CDR3 region has the DNA TGTGCCAGCAGCTTGGGGGCGGACAGGGTACAGTTCTTC.